This T cell receptor beta chain was captured in a study of T cells in Graves' hyperthyroidism and ophthalmopathy. The study's findings and limits: Among clonotypes expanded in thyroid above 0.001, most were also found in blood. Model output signaled ophthalmopathy a median approximately 6.2 months ahead of onset.

This clonotype was seen ten or more times. The antigen is not known. Researchers barred patients who had uncontrolled infection, other autoimmune disease, pregnancy or lactation. Diagnoses were made from clinical symptoms, serum measures (thyroxine and TRAb), thyroid ultrasound and orbital computed tomography. Researchers amplified the TCR beta CDR3 regions from RNA transcripts. HTBI primers were the set used in a first-round RT-PCR of the TCR CDR3. TCRdb recomputed calls from the multiplex PCR reads with MiXCR, one row per CDR3 protein. This sample has about 570,000 distinct CDR3 sequences; 40% to 55% occur once, and the top ten carry around 19%. V was cut by 4 bases and J by 5 bases, with 14 bases left in between. The CDR3 extends over 14 amino acids. The germline V gene encodes CDR1 LNHDA and CDR2 SQIVND (reference sequence).

This chain links TRBV19 with TRBJ1-1, with D maybe TRBD1 (6 bases). The specimen was peripheral blood or thyroid tissue (not recorded which). This receptor was taken from an adult woman with Graves' disease, either hyperthyroidism or ophthalmopathy (not recorded which). The CDR3 region is CASSSYRDWTEAFF. The CDR3 nucleotides read TGTGCCAGTAGTAGTTACAGGGATTGGACTGAAGCTTTCTTT.